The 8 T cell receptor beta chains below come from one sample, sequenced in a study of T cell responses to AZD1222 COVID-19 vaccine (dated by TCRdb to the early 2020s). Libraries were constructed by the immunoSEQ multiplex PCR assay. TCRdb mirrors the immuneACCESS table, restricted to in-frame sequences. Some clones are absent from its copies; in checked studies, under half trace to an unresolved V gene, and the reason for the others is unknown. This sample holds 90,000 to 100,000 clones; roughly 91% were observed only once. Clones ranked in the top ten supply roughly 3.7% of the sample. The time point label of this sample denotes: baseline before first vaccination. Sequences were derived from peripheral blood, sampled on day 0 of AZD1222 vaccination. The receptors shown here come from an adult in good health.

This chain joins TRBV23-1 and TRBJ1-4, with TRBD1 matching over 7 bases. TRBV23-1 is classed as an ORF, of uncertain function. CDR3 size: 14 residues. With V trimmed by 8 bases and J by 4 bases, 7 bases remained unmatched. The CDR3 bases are TGCGCCAGCGGCGGGACAGCGAGTAATGAAAAACTGTTTTTT. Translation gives CASGGTASNEKLFF.

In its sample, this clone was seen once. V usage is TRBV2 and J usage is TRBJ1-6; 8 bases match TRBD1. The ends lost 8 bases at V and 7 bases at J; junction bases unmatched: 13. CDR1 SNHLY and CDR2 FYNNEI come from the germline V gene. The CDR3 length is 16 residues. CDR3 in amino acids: CASGTQGVPWNSPLHF. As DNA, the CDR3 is TGTGCCAGCGGTACACAGGGGGTTCCGTGGAATTCACCCCTCCACTTT.

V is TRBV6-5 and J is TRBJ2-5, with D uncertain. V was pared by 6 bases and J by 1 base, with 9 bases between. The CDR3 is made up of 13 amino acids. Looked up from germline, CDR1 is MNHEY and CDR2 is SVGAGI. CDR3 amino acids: CASRRHFQETQYF. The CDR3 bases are TGTGCCAGCAGACGACATTTCCAAGAGACCCAGTACTTC.

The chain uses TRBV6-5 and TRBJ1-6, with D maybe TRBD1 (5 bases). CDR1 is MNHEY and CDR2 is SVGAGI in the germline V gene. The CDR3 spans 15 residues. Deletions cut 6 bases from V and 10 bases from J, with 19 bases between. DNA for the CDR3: TGTGCCAGCAGAGGCGGACCGGGGACTCCATCACCCCTCCACTTT. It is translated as CASRGGPGTPSPLHF.

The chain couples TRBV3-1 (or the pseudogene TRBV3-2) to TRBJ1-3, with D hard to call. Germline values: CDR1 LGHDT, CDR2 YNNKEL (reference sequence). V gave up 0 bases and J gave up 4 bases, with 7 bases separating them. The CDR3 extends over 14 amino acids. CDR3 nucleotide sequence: TGTGCCAGCAGCCAAGAGGCAGTCGGAAACACCATATATTTT. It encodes CASSQEAVGNTIYF.

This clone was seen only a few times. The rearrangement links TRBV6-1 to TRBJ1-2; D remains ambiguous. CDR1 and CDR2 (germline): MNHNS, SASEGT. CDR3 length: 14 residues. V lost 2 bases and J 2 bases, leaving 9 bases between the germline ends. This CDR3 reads CASSEMARNYGYTF. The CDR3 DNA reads TGTGCCAGCAGTGAAATGGCCCGGAACTATGGCTACACCTTC.

CDR3 sequence: CASSLWQGAIYF. As DNA, the CDR3 is TGTGCCAGCAGTTTATGGCAGGGGGCCATATATTTT. The rearrangement links TRBV28 to TRBJ1-3; 7 nucleotides align to TRBD1. Trimming took 0 bases from V and 11 from J; bases not matched to a gene: 1. CDR3 length: 12 residues. Germline CDR1 reads MDHEN; CDR2 reads SYDVKM.

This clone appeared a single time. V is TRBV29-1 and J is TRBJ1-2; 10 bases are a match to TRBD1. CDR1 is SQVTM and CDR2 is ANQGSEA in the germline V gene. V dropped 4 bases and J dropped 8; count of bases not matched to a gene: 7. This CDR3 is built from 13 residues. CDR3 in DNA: TGCAGCGTTGTGGGACAGGGGATTGAAGGCTACACCTTC. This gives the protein CSVVGQGIEGYTF.